The sequence of this TCR beta chain was determined in a study of T-cell memory formation after mild COVID-19. Study-wide results and limits: Pre-infection memory carried some responding clones, suggesting that cross-reactive memory joined. Contracting clones from day 15 to 85 showed balanced CD4/CD8; later expanders favored CD4+. Clones from the second wave (peaking day 37) had unconfirmed SARS-CoV-2 specificity.

Germline V lookup: CDR1 SNHLY, CDR2 FYNNEI. The CDR3 sequence is 12 residues long. Trimming pared 2 bases from V and 5 bases from J, leaving 6 bases between. There are a few counts of this clonotype. Its antigen is unidentified. The 5'RACE method, run with constant-segment primers, produced TCR alpha and TCR beta cDNA libraries (carrying sample barcodes and UMIs). MiXCR, applied by TCRdb to the 5' RACE reads, yields one record per CDR3 protein. This table has approximately 500,000 distinct CDR3 sequences, nearly 25% appearing once. The TCR was taken from an adult woman who had mild COVID-19 (a few samples of this study predate the infection). Cell type and time point are not known. The source material was PBMCs or a T cell subset sorted from them (not recorded which). The chain employs TRBV2 and TRBJ2-5; unclear D gene. The CDR3 nucleotides are TGTGCCAGCAGTGAAATGGGGGAGACCCAGTACTTC. It encodes CASSEMGETQYF. Together with reference TRBV2 and TRBJ2-5, the CDR3 gives the full variable domain: EPEVTQTPSHQVTQMGQEVILRCVPISNHLYFYWYRQILGQKVEFLVSFYNNEISEKSEIFDDQFSVERPDGSNFTLKIRSTKLEDSAMYFCASSEMGETQYFGPGTRLLVL.